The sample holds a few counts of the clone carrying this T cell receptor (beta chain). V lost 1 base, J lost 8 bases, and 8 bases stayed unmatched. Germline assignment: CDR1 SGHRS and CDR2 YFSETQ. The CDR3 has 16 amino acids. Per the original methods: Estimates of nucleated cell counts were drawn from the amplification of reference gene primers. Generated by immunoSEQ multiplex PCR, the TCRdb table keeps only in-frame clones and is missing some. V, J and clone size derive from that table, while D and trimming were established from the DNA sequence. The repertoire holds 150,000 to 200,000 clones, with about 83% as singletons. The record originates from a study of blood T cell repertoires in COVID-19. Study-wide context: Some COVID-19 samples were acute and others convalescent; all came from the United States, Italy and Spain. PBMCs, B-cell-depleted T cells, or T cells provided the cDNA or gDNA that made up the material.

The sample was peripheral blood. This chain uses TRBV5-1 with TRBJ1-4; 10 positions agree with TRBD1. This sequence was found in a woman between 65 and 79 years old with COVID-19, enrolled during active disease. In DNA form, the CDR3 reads TGCGCCAGCAGCTTGACTGGGACAGGGGTGTGGGAAAAACTGTTTTTT. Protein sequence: CASSLTGTGVWEKLFF.